The rows below give T cell receptor beta chains drawn from one sample of a study of blood T cells in healthy people across ages. TCRdb passed the 5' RACE reads through MiXCR, listing each CDR3 protein once. This table holds 920,000 or so distinct CDR3 sequences, 40% to 50% found once. The sequencing input was blood. Receptors were obtained from a woman aged 60-75 years in good health. Both conserved end residues are part of each CDR3. Fields, in order: J gene, D gene, clone size, V gene, CDR3 protein, CDR3 DNA. The D gene is left open where the match is weak. Where a row states a size, it is once, few, many or the class of an expanded clone; other rows omit it.

j_gene: TRBJ2-7
d_gene: .
abundance: few
v_gene: TRBV21-1
CDR3aa: CASIGMLAEYEQYF
CDR3nt: TGTGCCAGCATCGGCATGCTAGCGGAATACGAGCAGTACTTC

j_gene: TRBJ2-5
d_gene: TRBD2
abundance: .
v_gene: TRBV29-1
CDR3aa: CSVEDGAGGPFEQYF
CDR3nt: TGCAGCGTTGAAGACGGAGCGGGAGGGCCTTTTGAGCAGTACTTC

j_gene: TRBJ2-1
d_gene: .
abundance: few
v_gene: TRBV4-1
CDR3aa: CASSPDLNYNEQFF
CDR3nt: TGCGCCAGCAGCCCCGACTTAAACTACAATGAGCAGTTCTTC

j_gene: TRBJ2-1
d_gene: TRBD2
abundance: .
v_gene: TRBV6-1
CDR3aa: CASSRGLAGEWGGYGQFF
CDR3nt: TGTGCCAGCAGTCGTGGACTAGCGGGAGAGTGGGGTGGGTATGGGCAGTTCTTC

j_gene: TRBJ2-1
d_gene: TRBD2
abundance: .
v_gene: TRBV6-6
CDR3aa: CASSSRTSGVPGGQFF
CDR3nt: TGTGCCAGCAGTTCCCGGACTAGCGGGGTCCCCGGCGGGCAGTTCTTC

j_gene: TRBJ2-7
d_gene: TRBD1
abundance: .
v_gene: TRBV19
CDR3aa: CASSRDRAFDEQYF
CDR3nt: TGTGCCAGTAGTAGGGACAGGGCGTTCGATGAGCAGTACTTC

j_gene: TRBJ1-1
d_gene: .
abundance: few
v_gene: TRBV12-3/TRBV12-4
CDR3aa: CASSLSRLGEAFF
CDR3nt: TGTGCCAGCAGTTTATCGAGGCTAGGTGAAGCTTTCTTT

j_gene: TRBJ2-1
d_gene: TRBD2
abundance: .
v_gene: TRBV20-1
CDR3aa: CSASPSGQEQFF
CDR3nt: TGCAGTGCTAGCCCTAGCGGCCAGGAGCAGTTCTTC

j_gene: TRBJ1-4
d_gene: .
abundance: .
v_gene: TRBV7-9
CDR3aa: CASSAEVNEKLFF
CDR3nt: TGTGCCAGCAGCGCCGAGGTTAATGAAAAACTGTTTTTT

j_gene: TRBJ2-1
d_gene: TRBD2
abundance: many
v_gene: TRBV20-1
CDR3aa: CSASGQMLAGGNEQFF
CDR3nt: TGCAGTGCTAGTGGTCAGATGCTAGCGGGAGGCAATGAGCAGTTCTTC

j_gene: TRBJ2-1
d_gene: .
abundance: .
v_gene: TRBV20-1
CDR3aa: CSAIAGTSSYNEQFF
CDR3nt: TGCAGTGCCATTGCCGGGACAAGCTCCTACAATGAGCAGTTCTTC

j_gene: TRBJ1-1
d_gene: .
abundance: once
v_gene: TRBV5-6
CDR3aa: CASSLPGKGRVTEAFF
CDR3nt: TGTGCCAGCAGCTTACCGGGCAAGGGGCGGGTCACTGAAGCTTTCTTT

j_gene: TRBJ2-7
d_gene: .
abundance: .
v_gene: TRBV6-1
CDR3aa: CASRGGGGELEQYF
CDR3nt: TGTGCCAGCAGAGGGGGAGGAGGGGAACTCGAGCAGTACTTC

j_gene: TRBJ2-1
d_gene: .
abundance: .
v_gene: TRBV6-2/TRBV6-3
CDR3aa: CASSYDGGPWNEQFF
CDR3nt: TGTGCCAGCAGTTACGATGGAGGCCCGTGGAATGAGCAGTTCTTC

j_gene: TRBJ2-1
d_gene: TRBD2
abundance: .
v_gene: TRBV4-3
CDR3aa: CASSQDPPSGSYNEQFF
CDR3nt: TGCGCCAGCAGCCAAGATCCCCCTAGCGGGTCCTACAATGAGCAGTTCTTC

j_gene: TRBJ2-2
d_gene: .
abundance: .
v_gene: TRBV12-3/TRBV12-4
CDR3aa: CASRSELNTGELFF
CDR3nt: TGTGCCAGCAGGTCCGAGCTGAACACCGGGGAGCTGTTTTTT

j_gene: TRBJ2-1
d_gene: TRBD2
abundance: few
v_gene: TRBV29-1
CDR3aa: CSVELYPGLGKSYNEQFF
CDR3nt: TGCAGCGTTGAATTGTATCCGGGACTAGGGAAATCCTACAATGAGCAGTTCTTC

j_gene: TRBJ2-1
d_gene: .
abundance: once
v_gene: TRBV12-3/TRBV12-4
CDR3aa: CASSLFVSGHNEQFF
CDR3nt: TGTGCCAGCAGTTTGTTCGTCTCTGGACACAATGAGCAGTTCTTC

j_gene: TRBJ1-6
d_gene: .
abundance: .
v_gene: TRBV7-9
CDR3aa: CASSFESPLHF
CDR3nt: TGTGCCAGCAGCTTCGAATCACCCCTCCACTTT

j_gene: TRBJ2-3
d_gene: .
abundance: few
v_gene: TRBV6-5
CDR3aa: CASSPGGGASDTQYF
CDR3nt: TGTGCCAGCAGTCCCGGAGGGGGGGCATCTGATACGCAGTATTTT

j_gene: TRBJ2-1
d_gene: TRBD2
abundance: .
v_gene: TRBV7-6
CDR3aa: CASSTTSGPIYNEQFF
CDR3nt: TGTGCCAGCAGCACCACTAGCGGGCCAATATACAATGAGCAGTTCTTC

j_gene: TRBJ1-6
d_gene: TRBD1
abundance: once
v_gene: TRBV10-3
CDR3aa: CATSVGTGTNSPLHF
CDR3nt: TGTGCCACCAGTGTTGGGACAGGGACGAATTCACCCCTCCACTTT

j_gene: TRBJ1-1
d_gene: .
abundance: .
v_gene: TRBV7-2
CDR3aa: CASTRRDSNTEAFF
CDR3nt: TGTGCCAGCACTCGGAGGGACTCGAACACTGAAGCTTTCTTT

j_gene: TRBJ2-1
d_gene: TRBD2
abundance: .
v_gene: TRBV29-1
CDR3aa: CGVRGTSGKAYNEQFF
CDR3nt: TGCGGCGTTCGCGGGACTAGCGGGAAGGCATACAATGAGCAGTTCTTC

j_gene: TRBJ1-5
d_gene: .
abundance: few
v_gene: TRBV12-3/TRBV12-4
CDR3aa: CASSPDRINQPQHF
CDR3nt: TGTGCCAGCAGCCCCGACAGGATCAATCAGCCCCAGCATTTT

j_gene: TRBJ1-4
d_gene: TRBD1
abundance: few
v_gene: TRBV4-2
CDR3aa: CASSQGTGGNEKLFF
CDR3nt: TGTGCCAGCAGCCAGGGGACAGGGGGCAATGAAAAACTGTTTTTT

j_gene: TRBJ2-7
d_gene: .
abundance: .
v_gene: TRBV5-6
CDR3aa: CASGFTDEQYF
CDR3nt: TGTGCCAGCGGCTTCACTGACGAGCAGTACTTC

j_gene: TRBJ2-7
d_gene: .
abundance: few
v_gene: TRBV3-1
CDR3aa: CASSPNPSAEQYF
CDR3nt: TGTGCCAGCAGCCCAAACCCGTCGGCCGAGCAGTACTTC

j_gene: TRBJ2-7
d_gene: .
abundance: few
v_gene: TRBV12-3/TRBV12-4
CDR3aa: CASSLDGTLSYEQYF
CDR3nt: TGTGCCAGCAGTTTAGATGGGACTTTGTCCTACGAGCAGTACTTC

j_gene: TRBJ2-7
d_gene: .
abundance: once
v_gene: TRBV5-1
CDR3aa: CASSLVDSLYEQYF
CDR3nt: TGCGCCAGCAGCTTGGTCGACAGTCTCTACGAGCAGTACTTC

j_gene: TRBJ2-1
d_gene: .
abundance: .
v_gene: TRBV4-3
CDR3aa: CTSSQDPDEQFF
CDR3nt: TGCACCAGCAGCCAAGACCCAGATGAGCAGTTCTTC

j_gene: TRBJ1-1
d_gene: .
abundance: .
v_gene: TRBV6-5
CDR3aa: CASRRNRVTEAFF
CDR3nt: TGTGCCAGCAGGAGAAACAGGGTTACTGAAGCTTTCTTT

j_gene: TRBJ2-7
d_gene: .
abundance: few
v_gene: TRBV20-1
CDR3aa: CSAPLRDRLGYEQYF
CDR3nt: TGCAGTGCCCCCCTCCGCGACCGCCTTGGGTACGAGCAGTACTTC

j_gene: TRBJ2-2
d_gene: .
abundance: .
v_gene: TRBV12-3/TRBV12-4
CDR3aa: CASRDGGRRNTGELFF
CDR3nt: TGTGCCAGCAGGGACGGGGGCCGGAGGAACACCGGGGAGCTGTTTTTT

j_gene: TRBJ2-7
d_gene: .
abundance: .
v_gene: TRBV3-1
CDR3aa: CASSQEPRLPQYF
CDR3nt: TGTGCCAGCAGCCAAGAACCCCGCCTTCCGCAGTACTTC

j_gene: TRBJ2-4
d_gene: TRBD2
abundance: .
v_gene: TRBV5-1
CDR3aa: CASSLGLAVAKNIQYF
CDR3nt: TGCGCCAGCAGCTTGGGCCTAGCGGTAGCCAAAAACATTCAGTACTTC

j_gene: TRBJ2-3
d_gene: TRBD2
abundance: .
v_gene: TRBV12-3/TRBV12-4
CDR3aa: CACSLSSAGDSGDTQYF
CDR3nt: TGTGCCTGCAGTTTAAGTTCGGCGGGAGATTCGGGAGATACGCAGTATTTT

j_gene: TRBJ2-7
d_gene: .
abundance: .
v_gene: TRBV12-3/TRBV12-4
CDR3aa: CAISPGGNNEQYF
CDR3nt: TGTGCCATCTCGCCAGGAGGGAACAATGAGCAGTACTTC

j_gene: TRBJ2-7
d_gene: .
abundance: .
v_gene: TRBV5-1
CDR3aa: CASSYDRNPYEQYF
CDR3nt: TGCGCCAGCAGCTATGACAGGAACCCCTACGAGCAGTACTTC

j_gene: TRBJ2-7
d_gene: .
abundance: .
v_gene: TRBV29-1
CDR3aa: CSVEHSSDEQYF
CDR3nt: TGCAGCGTTGAGCACAGCTCCGACGAGCAGTACTTC

j_gene: TRBJ2-7
d_gene: .
abundance: .
v_gene: TRBV20-1
CDR3aa: CSARDMGYEQYF
CDR3nt: TGCAGTGCTAGAGATATGGGATACGAGCAGTACTTC